These 24 T cell receptor beta chains were sequenced from one sample in a study of cytotoxic CD8 clonotypes in ibrutinib-treated CLL. The protocol was immunoSEQ multiplex PCR, while the TCRdb copy is restricted to in-frame clones and leaves out a portion. This sample has around 300,000 clones, with about 77% found just once. Sample: PBMCs, taken before ibrutinib treatment. The receptors stem from a human donor with chronic lymphocytic leukemia.

This clone occurred many times. The chain combines TRBV7-9 with TRBJ2-1; the D gene is possibly TRBD2 (5 bases). Germline CDR1 SEHNR, CDR2 FQNEAQ (reference sequence). The CDR3 consists of 16 residues. Trimming took 4 bases from V and 1 from J, leaving 14 bases between them. The CDR3 loop is CASSSPSIRSYNEQFF. CDR3 coding DNA: TGTGCCAGCAGCTCACCTAGCATAAGATCCTACAATGAGCAGTTCTTC.

This clone has just a few counts. The chain uses TRBV5-1 and TRBJ2-5; D gene ambiguous. The germline V gene has CDR1 SGHRS and CDR2 YFSETQ. V lost 4 bases, J lost 5 bases, and 15 bases lay in between. This CDR3 region has 14 residues. The CDR3 sequence: CASSRVRIGETQYF. CDR3 coding DNA: TGCGCCAGCAGCCGTGTCAGAATAGGGGAGACCCAGTACTTC.

The rearrangement links TRBV30 to TRBJ1-5, with 7 positions matching TRBD1. Trimming cost V 3 bases and J 1 base; bases outside gene matches: 6. The CDR3 is 15 amino acids. Germline V lookup: CDR1 GTSNPN, CDR2 SVGIG (reference sequence). The CDR3 DNA is TGTGCCTGGAGGCGAGGGGGCGGAAGCAATCAGCCCCAGCATTTT. It translates to CAWRRGGGSNQPQHF.

The V call is TRBV25-1, the J call TRBJ2-1; TRBD2 matches at 8 bases. The germline V gene has CDR1 MGHDK and CDR2 SYGVNS. J gave up 3 bases and V 6 bases, and 4 bases lay outside the gene matches. CDR3 size: 14 residues. The CDR3 sequence: CASSLAGYYNEQFF. For the CDR3, the DNA is TGTGCCAGCAGCTTAGCGGGGTACTACAATGAGCAGTTCTTC.

The V gene is TRBV7-2, the J gene TRBJ1-1; the D gene is possibly TRBD1 (5 bases). The CDR3 contains 15 residues. V was cut by 5 bases and J by 7 bases, with 20 bases left in between. Germline assignment: CDR1 SGHTA and CDR2 FQGNSA. The CDR3, as DNA: TGTGCCAGCAGCAAGAACCGGGACTCGAGGGGTGAAGCTTTCTTT. Protein product: CASSKNRDSRGEAFF.

V usage is TRBV5-1 and J usage is TRBJ2-3; 7 bases match TRBD2. Germline V lookup: CDR1 SGHRS, CDR2 YFSETQ. J was trimmed by 2 bases and V by 3 bases; bases with no gene match: 6. The CDR3 runs 15 residues. The CDR3 loop reads CASSSSSGTTDTQYF. The CDR3 coding sequence is TGCGCCAGCAGCTCCTCTAGCGGAACCACAGATACGCAGTATTTT.

J is TRBJ2-2 and V is TRBV20-1; D uncertain. This CDR3 has 11 residues. With 5 bases removed from V and 3 bases from J, the gap between germline ends came to 4 bases. Germline CDR1 DFQATT, CDR2 SNEGSKA (reference sequence). The CDR3 sequence: CSAWDTGELFF. The DNA for the CDR3 is TGCAGTGCTTGGGACACCGGGGAGCTGTTTTTT.

Regarding this clone: The sample contains more than one DNA sequence encoding this CDR3. The gene calls are TRBV7-9 and TRBJ2-7; D gene unclear. Germline V gives CDR1 SEHNR, CDR2 FQNEAQ (reference sequence). V lost 5 bases and J 0 bases, leaving 5 bases between the germline ends. The CDR3 extends over 12 amino acids. CDR3 protein: CASSQSSYEQYF. The DNA of the CDR3 is TGTGCCAGCAGCCAAAGCTCCTACGAGCAGTACTTC.

This chain uses TRBV7-2 with TRBJ1-2; TRBD1 is a possible D gene (5 bases). V lost 1 base to trimming and J lost 5 bases, with 20 bases between them. There are 17 residues in the CDR3. CDR1 is SGHTA and CDR2 is FQGNSA in the germline V gene. CDR3 sequence: CASSLVSWQGGGYGYTF. The CDR3 nucleotides read TGTGCCAGCAGCTTAGTTAGTTGGCAGGGAGGAGGATATGGCTACACCTTC.

V gene TRBV6-1 combines with J gene TRBJ2-3; TRBD1 agrees at 9 bases. The CDR3 runs to 15 residues. CDR1 and CDR2 from the germline V gene are MNHNS and SASEGT. J gave up 0 bases and V 7 bases, and 5 bases lay outside the gene matches. The DNA of the CDR3 is TGTGCCAGCACCCTAGGACAGGGGAGCACAGATACGCAGTATTTT. Translation: CASTLGQGSTDTQYF.

There are a few counts of this clone. V gene TRBV9 combines with J gene TRBJ2-7; 9 positions agree with TRBD2. This CDR3 is built from 19 residues. Germline V gene lookup returns CDR1 SGDLS and CDR2 YYNGEE. The trim removed 1 base at V and 3 bases at J, leaving 17 bases unmatched. Written as DNA, the CDR3 is TGTGCCAGCAGCGTAACCCCGTACCCCGGTGGGACTAGCAGCTACGAGCAGTACTTC. It translates to CASSVTPYPGGTSSYEQYF.

The chain links TRBV5-1 to TRBJ2-1, with a tentative D call TRBD1 (5 bases). Germline V gives CDR1 SGHRS, CDR2 YFSETQ. V lost 2 bases and J 2 bases, leaving 14 bases between the germline ends. The CDR3 totals 16 residues. The CDR3, as DNA: TGCGCCAGCAGCTTAACAGGAGAAGGGCCCTACAATGAGCAGTTCTTC. Amino acid sequence: CASSLTGEGPYNEQFF.

CDR3 residues: CASSQVGREGVKTQYF. The CDR3, as DNA: TGCGCCAGCAGCCAAGTAGGGCGGGAGGGCGTGAAGACCCAGTACTTC. The chain is built from TRBV4-3 and TRBJ2-5; 9 positions match TRBD2. The CDR3 covers 16 residues. With 1 base clipped from V and 6 bases from J, the junction kept 9 bases outside the gene matches. From germline, CDR1 is LGHNA and CDR2 YSLEER.

The chain is built from TRBV10-3 and TRBJ2-5, with 8 bases identical to TRBD2. Germline assignment: CDR1 ENHRY and CDR2 SYGVKD. CDR3 length: 16 residues. V trimming: 8 bases; J trimming: 3 bases; junction bases outside the gene matches: 14. The CDR3 protein is CAIHPGGTSGEETQYF. CDR3 nucleotides: TGTGCCATCCACCCCGGAGGCACTAGCGGTGAAGAGACCCAGTACTTC.

The chain combines TRBV27 with TRBJ1-1; D might be TRBD1 (6 bases). Trimming cost V 5 bases and J 1 base, with 11 bases left between them. CDR3 length: 14 residues. From germline, CDR1 is MNHEY and CDR2 SMNVEV (reference sequence). CDR3 in amino acids: CASSPRDKNTEAFF. In nucleotides, the CDR3 is TGTGCCAGCAGTCCCCGGGACAAGAACACTGAAGCTTTCTTT.

The chain carries TRBV30 and TRBJ2-7; D call uncertain. This CDR3 is built from 13 residues. Per the germline V gene, CDR1 is GTSNPN and CDR2 is SVGIG (reference sequence). The V end lost 3 bases, the J end lost 3 bases, and 12 bases lay between the germline ends. This CDR3 is CAWRAGPNYEQYF. The CDR3 DNA sequence: TGTGCCTGGAGAGCCGGGCCGAACTACGAGCAGTACTTC.

The rearrangement joins TRBV6-1 to TRBJ2-7; D might be TRBD2 (6 bases). Germline V gives CDR1 MNHNS, CDR2 SASEGT. CDR3 length: 15 residues. Trimming took 5 bases from V and 2 from J, leaving 16 bases between them. The CDR3 spells CASSLTGGLTYEQYF. In DNA form, the CDR3 reads TGTGCCAGCAGTCTGACTGGGGGACTGACCTACGAGCAGTACTTC.

Comments on this clone: Other DNA variants within this sample encode the same CDR3. The chain combines TRBV15 with TRBJ2-2, with 7 nucleotides matching TRBD1. The CDR3 runs to 17 residues. Germline CDR1 LNHNV, CDR2 YYDKDF (reference sequence). J lost 7 bases, V lost 0 bases, and 11 bases had no gene match. The CDR3 region has the DNA TGTGCCACCAGCAGAGATAATCGAGGGGGCTGGGGCGGGGAGCTGTTTTTT. Its protein is CATSRDNRGGWGGELFF. Drawing the rest from reference TRBV15 and TRBJ2-2, the complete variable domain is DAMVIQNPRYQVTQFGKPVTLSCSQTLNHNVMYWYQQKSSQAPKLLFHYYDKDFNNEADTPDNFQSRRPNTSFCFLDIRSPGLGDTAMYLCATSRDNRGGWGGELFFGEGSRLTVL.

Here the CDR3 reads CATSRDPLLYGYTF. CDR3 sequence (DNA): TGTGCCACCAGCAGAGATCCCCTTTTATATGGCTACACCTTC. The chain combines TRBV15 with TRBJ1-2, with D unclear. Per germline, CDR1 LNHNV and CDR2 YYDKDF (reference sequence). The CDR3 has 14 residues. V lost 0 bases, J lost 5 bases, and 10 bases lay in between.

The chain links TRBV28 to TRBJ1-5; D unclear. Per the germline V gene, CDR1 is MDHEN and CDR2 is SYDVKM. V lost 2 bases and J lost 0, with 8 bases in between. The CDR3 is 15 amino acids. The DNA for the CDR3 is TGTGCCAGCAGTTTAGCAGGCCCTAGCAATCAGCCCCAGCATTTT. Translation: CASSLAGPSNQPQHF.

This CDR3 reads CASSFLRLVDTQYF. CDR3 nucleotides: TGTGCCAGCAGCTTTCTCCGGCTAGTAGATACGCAGTATTTT. The chain carries TRBV5-6 and TRBJ2-3; D gene ambiguous. Germline assignment: CDR1 SGHDT and CDR2 YYEEEE. The V end was cut by 2 bases, the J end by 5 bases, with 12 bases between. The CDR3 sequence is 14 residues long.

The chain has TRBV10-3 and TRBJ2-3; maybe TRBD2 (5 bases). The V end lost 4 bases, the J end lost 3 bases, and 11 bases lay between the germline ends. Germline-derived CDR1 and CDR2 are ENHRY and SYGVKD. The CDR3 sequence is 14 residues long. The CDR3 DNA follows: TGTGCCATCAGTGGTGTGAGGGTTACAGATACGCAGTATTTT. It translates to CAISGVRVTDTQYF.

In nucleotides, the CDR3 is TGCAGCGGCGGGGGGGGCGGAGGCTATGGCTACACCTTC. Protein product: CSGGGGGGYGYTF. The V and J genes are TRBV29-1 and TRBJ1-2; D may be TRBD1 (6 bases). The CDR3 extends over 13 amino acids. Germline CDR1 is SQVTM and CDR2 is ANQGSEA. V shed 7 bases and J shed 4 bases, with 16 bases lying between them.

The CDR3 DNA is TGCACCAGCAGCCGGGGACGCCGGACAGTGAGCAATCAGCCCCAGCATTTT. It specifies CTSSRGRRTVSNQPQHF. The chain employs TRBV1 and TRBJ1-5; no check of the table's D call, TRBD1, against the DNA was made. TRBV1 is given as a pseudogene. The CDR3 totals 17 residues.